A selection of T cell receptor beta chains follows, all from one sample in a study of Graves' ophthalmopathy and Graves' hyperthyroidism. MiXCR was run by TCRdb on the multiplex PCR reads, yielding one entry per CDR3 protein. The sample lists 650,000 to 900,000 distinct CDR3 sequences; approximately 40% were seen once. The sample comprised peripheral blood. These receptors came from an adult man with Graves' ophthalmopathy. The CDR3 runs from the conserved cysteine through the conserved F or W. The D gene is left open where the match is weak. Rows give clone size only sometimes, using once, few, many, or a class for an expanded clone.

- TRBJ1-2 TRBV4-1 few CASSRQGADGYTF TGCGCCAGCAGCCGGCAGGGTGCGGATGGCTACACCTTC
TRBD1 TRBJ2-7 TRBV20-1 - CSGWTGNTGEQYF TGCAGCGGGTGGACAGGGAACACCGGGGAGCAGTACTTC
- TRBJ1-3 TRBV12-3/TRBV12-4 - CASSYTDIRSGNTIYF TGTGCCAGCAGTTACACGGACATCCGCTCTGGAAACACCATATATTTT
- TRBJ2-5 TRBV2 once CASSEAGTQAQYF TGTGCCAGCAGTGAAGCGGGGACACAGGCCCAGTACTTC
TRBD1 TRBJ2-2 TRBV7-9 - CASSAQGAGELFF TGTGCCAGCAGCGCACAGGGGGCCGGGGAGCTGTTTTTT
TRBD2 TRBJ2-7 TRBV10-3 many CAISATSGSYEQYF TGTGCCATCAGTGCGACTAGCGGGTCCTACGAGCAGTACTTC
- TRBJ1-5 TRBV7-8 few CASTPGRGQPQHF TGTGCCAGCACCCCAGGGAGAGGTCAGCCCCAGCATTTT
TRBD1 TRBJ2-5 TRBV2 - CASSSRDRGYQETQYF TGTGCCAGCAGCTCCCGGGACAGGGGTTACCAAGAGACCCAGTACTTC
- TRBJ2-3 TRBV20-1 - CSARSGASTDTQYF TGCAGTGCTAGGAGTGGAGCTAGCACAGATACGCAGTATTTT
- TRBJ2-7 TRBV9 many CASSPRLRDLAYEQYF TGTGCCAGCAGCCCCCGGCTCCGGGACTTAGCCTACGAGCAGTACTTC
- TRBJ2-7 TRBV7-2 - CASSQDPARTYEQYF TGTGCCAGCAGCCAAGATCCAGCGAGAACCTACGAGCAGTACTTC
- TRBJ2-6 TRBV29-1 - CSVARGNVLTF TGCAGCGTTGCGAGGGGCAACGTCCTGACTTTC
- TRBJ1-3 TRBV20-1 - CSARAPWRVNTIYF TGCAGTGCTAGAGCGCCTTGGCGGGTTAACACCATATATTTT
- TRBJ1-6 TRBV10-3 - CVIRTEGTRNSPLHF TGTGTAATCAGGACAGAAGGTACAAGAAATTCACCCCTCCACTTT
TRBD2 TRBJ2-5 TRBV7-6 - CASSSSYGGARQETQYF TGTGCCAGCAGCTCCTCATACGGGGGGGCGCGGCAAGAGACCCAGTACTTC
TRBD2 TRBJ2-1 TRBV15 - CATSRDRSGAYNEQFF TGTGCCACCAGCAGAGATCGGAGCGGGGCATACAATGAGCAGTTCTTC
TRBD1 TRBJ2-2 TRBV7-9 - CASSLVGQTGELFF TGTGCCAGCAGCTTAGTGGGACAGACCGGGGAGCTGTTTTTT
- TRBJ1-2 TRBV12-3/TRBV12-4 many CASSTAGRGYTF TGTGCCAGCAGTACTGCGGGGCGAGGCTACACCTTC
- TRBJ1-1 TRBV29-1 - CSFGKDTLGTEAFF TGCAGCTTCGGGAAAGACACGCTGGGAACTGAAGCTTTCTTT
- TRBJ2-7 TRBV7-9 few CASSSSPPYEQYF TGTGCCAGCAGCTCCAGTCCCCCCTACGAGCAGTACTTC
- TRBJ2-7 TRBV2 - CASRGSRTTKGDHEQYF TGTGCCAGCAGAGGATCGAGGACAACCAAGGGGGACCACGAGCAGTACTTC
- TRBJ1-4 TRBV15 few CATSRDRDTATNEKLFF TGTGCCACCAGCAGAGATCGGGATACTGCAACTAATGAAAAACTGTTTTTT
- TRBJ1-3 TRBV7-2 many CASSSLNSGNTIYF TGTGCCAGCAGCTCACTAAACTCTGGAAACACCATATATTTT
TRBD2 TRBJ2-7 TRBV20-1 - CSASPPSGGAEYEQYF TGCAGTGCTAGCCCCCCTAGCGGGGGGGCGGAATACGAGCAGTACTTC
TRBD2 TRBJ2-7 TRBV20-1 few CSARLAGVYEQYF TGCAGTGCTCGACTAGCGGGAGTCTACGAGCAGTACTTC
TRBD1 TRBJ1-5 TRBV7-9 - CASSATGGQGGQPRHF TGTGCCAGCAGCGCGACCGGGGGACAGGGTGGTCAGCCCCGGCATTTT
- TRBJ1-5 TRBV25-1 - CASSHKEKEYSNQPQHF TGTGCCAGCAGCCACAAAGAGAAAGAATATAGCAATCAGCCCCAGCATTTT
- TRBJ1-2 TRBV29-1 - CSVDRRETYGYTF TGCAGCGTTGATCGGAGAGAGACCTATGGCTACACCTTC
- TRBJ1-4 TRBV29-1 - CSVEGAVGEKLFF TGCAGCGTTGAAGGGGCAGTGGGCGAAAAACTGTTTTTT
- TRBJ1-6 TRBV2 - CASSEGVGSQPLHF TGTGCCAGCAGTGAAGGGGTGGGAAGTCAGCCCCTCCACTTT
- TRBJ1-6 TRBV5-6 many CASSLTGSGSPLHF TGTGCCAGCAGCTTGACGGGAAGCGGTTCACCCCTCCACTTT
- TRBJ2-6 TRBV7-2 many CASSSQGISGANVLTF TGTGCCAGCAGCTCACAGGGTATTTCTGGGGCCAACGTCCTGACTTTC